The sample holds a few counts of the clone carrying this T cell receptor beta chain. Some clones are missing from TCRdb's copy, which holds only in-frame ones; the method was immunoSEQ multiplex PCR. The sample yields about 230,000 clones, about 85% seen once. These data are taken from a study of blood T cell repertoires in COVID-19. At the level of the study: Both acute and convalescent COVID-19 samples were obtained from the United States, Italy and Spain. PBMCs, B-cell-depleted T cells, or T cells were the source of the cDNA or gDNA that made up the material.

There are 17 residues in the CDR3. Per the germline V gene, CDR1 is SEHNR and CDR2 is FQNEAQ (reference sequence). Trimming cost V 5 bases and J 2 bases; bases outside gene matches: 14. The chain is built from TRBV7-9 and TRBJ1-1, with TRBD1 matching 7 bases. Input material: peripheral blood. This clonotype was sampled from a man in his forties with acute or convalescent COVID-19. The CDR3 DNA reads TGTGCCAGCAGCCCTCACCATCTAAGGGACAGAAACACTGAAGCTTTCTTT. This codes for CASSPHHLRDRNTEAFF.